The clone carrying this TCR beta chain came up many times. Its antigen is as yet unknown. This may be a read error, as it is one base from a much larger clone. The data were obtained in a study of breast tumors, draining lymph nodes, adjacent tissues. TCRdb used MiXCR to reprocess the multiplex PCR reads, holding one entry per CDR3 protein. The data hold 17,000 or so distinct CDR3 sequences, with approximately 57% observed a single time. Findings and limits, study-wide: Data only fit, rather than demonstrated, lymph node origin of most tumor T cells. Luminal-like breast cancer showed significantly higher tumor–nontumor repertoire similarity than basal-like. Tumors had less TCR diversity than lymph nodes, more than nontumor tissue.

Germline V gene lookup returns CDR1 MNHNS and CDR2 SASEGT. V dropped 5 bases and J dropped 7; count of bases not matched to a gene: 8. CDR3 size: 14 residues. The sequenced sample consisted of tumor-adjacent breast tissue. The receptor was isolated from a female donor with breast cancer. Some clones in this sample may be carry-over from other donors' samples. The chain has TRBV6-1 and TRBJ1-5, with 7 bases that match TRBD1. CDR3 sequence reads: CASSRNRGGQPQHF. The CDR3 DNA reads as TGTGCCAGCAGTCGAAACAGGGGCGGACAGCCCCAGCATTTT.